Detailed here is one TCR beta chain. This clone was detected once. Its cognate antigen has yet to be identified. The input lacks base qualities; no much larger clone sits a single base away. The record originates from a study of T cell clones after liver transplantation (dated by TCRdb to the late 2010s). Notes on the research overall: Samples were obtained from ITN030ST, a randomized trial in which withdrawal of immunosuppression was attempted within 2 years of liver transplantation. Donor-reactive T cell clones were identified using TCRbeta sequencing after a pre-transplant mixed lymphocyte reaction and were then followed in post-transplant blood. Third party-reactive TCRbeta sequences were also identified from pre-transplant MLRs to serve as an antigen-independent comparator for donor-reactive sequences. Three of the eight recipients were HCV-positive; the others were transplanted for non-autoimmune, non-viral indications. Subjects received no induction therapy and standard immunosuppression until randomization at 12-24 months post-transplant. Tolerance was defined as complete withdrawal of immunosuppression for at least one year without a rise in liver enzymes beyond twice the upper limit of normal. Blood samples were taken pre-transplant, pre-randomization before withdrawal, and post-randomization after full withdrawal or failed withdrawal. A cohort of 8 liver transplant recipients was studied, of whom 3 were classified as tolerant and 5 as non-tolerant. Overall study results and their limits: Without allograft tissue specimens, donor-reactive T cells may have migrated into the graft rather than being deleted. Low numbers of available donor cells limited the measurable donor-reactive repertoire in a couple of subjects. Because of small, heterogeneous patient numbers and non-standardized post-transplant time points, the conclusions were only preliminary. After accounting for repertoire turnover, donor-reactive detection was significantly reduced in 7 of 8 subjects for CD4 and 8 of 8 for CD8. Donor-reactive sequences decreased more than third party-reactive sequences, which suggests partial antigen-specific deletion that was not related to withdrawal success. In most of the 8 subjects, regardless of tolerance or HCV status, circulating donor-reactive CD4 TCRbeta sequences dropped significantly post-transplant.

Thawed unstimulated PBMCs were stained for CD3, CD4 and CD8 and FACS-sorted into CD3+CD4+ and CD3+CD8+ populations. Each of the 8 studied subjects was randomized to immunosuppression withdrawal. The Qiagen DNeasy Blood and Tissue Kit was used to isolate genomic DNA. Using immunoSEQ, frozen genomic DNA was subjected to high-throughput TCRbeta CDR3 sequencing, a process that included PCR amplification, mapping, bias correction and internal controls. Per the authors' processing: Productive rearrangements were retained, and unique TCRbeta sequences were defined by the CDR3 nucleotide sequence together with the V and J gene. For classification of a sequence as donor-reactive, at least 5-fold expansion in CFSE-low cells relative to unstimulated pre-transplant cells and a frequency of at least 0.01% were required. Minimum frequency thresholds were set for each subject on the basis of the unstimulated sample with the lowest template count, so that a detection power of at least 90% was ensured. Repertoire turnover was measured by Jensen-Shannon divergence between the top 1000 TCRbeta sequences post- and pre-transplant. Changes in detection of donor-reactive sequences were tested with two-sided Fisher's exact tests. Entries here come from immuneACCESS through TCRdb and include only in-frame sequences with V and J called. Some clones fail to appear in such tables; in the studies checked, an unresolved V gene covers under half of the shortfall, and the cause of the remainder is unknown. Clone size and the V and J calls come from that table; the DNA yielded D and trimming. In all, the sample holds around 71,000 clones, and around 80% of those were seen once. The top ten clones comprise approximately 0.81% of the sample.

The CDR3, from cysteine to phenylalanine, totals 14 residues. Only CDR3 DNA remains: 42 bases, in frame from the first base. Trimming leaves V shorter by 2 bases and J shorter by 6 bases, with the junction holding 5 bases beyond the gene matches. The germline V gene provides CDR1 KGHSH and CDR2 LQKENI. Recombination linked TRBV18 to TRBJ1-1, with 8 bases matching TRBD1. The sequence was obtained from a human patient who received a liver transplant. Because of the transplant, the T cells may be the graft donor's rather than the patient's own. The material sequenced was CD4+ T cells from blood, taken 12 months after liver transplant. The CDR3 is CASSPTGGDAEAFF. The bases are TGTGCCAGCTCACCAACAGGGGGAGATGCTGAAGCTTTCTTT. This CDR3, with the reference TRBV18 and TRBJ1-1 proteins standing in past its ends, gives the full variable domain NAGVMQNPRHLVRRRGQEARLRCSPMKGHSHVYWYRQLPEEGLKFMVYLQKENIIDESGMPKERFSAEFPKEGPSILRIQQVVRGDSAAYFCASSPTGGDAEAFFGQGTRLTVV.